This T cell receptor beta chain is drawn from a study of blood T cell repertoires in COVID-19. At the level of the study: From T cells, B-cell-depleted T cells, or PBMCs came the material, which was cDNA or gDNA.

Clones were sequenced by immunoSEQ multiplex PCR, and TCRdb holds only the in-frame ones, with some missing. The repertoire holds fewer than 120,000 clones, with roughly nine tenths as singletons. CDR1 and CDR2 (germline): MDHEN, SYDVKM. CDR3 length: 15 residues. V lost 6 bases and J lost 8, with 22 bases in between. The specimen sequenced was peripheral blood. The chain combines TRBV28 with TRBJ1-2; perhaps TRBD1 as D (5 bases). This TCR was sampled from a human donor in a cohort sampled during active COVID-19. This chain's CDR3 is CASRSGGGRGGGYTF. The CDR3 DNA reads as TGTGCCAGCAGATCAGGCGGGGGGAGGGGAGGCGGCTACACCTTC.